The entry below describes one TCR beta chain. This sample was included in a study of blood T cell repertoires in COVID-19. The overall study: The United States, Italy and Spain provided the acute and convalescent COVID-19 samples. The cDNA or gDNA used as material had been derived from T cells, B-cell-depleted T cells, or PBMCs.

As handled by the study authors: Amplification of reference gene primers provided the estimated nucleated cell counts. The protocol was immunoSEQ multiplex PCR, while the TCRdb copy is restricted to in-frame clones and leaves out a portion. That table is the source of V, J and clone size, and D and trimming were worked out from the DNA. The data contain 30,000 to 40,000 clones, around four fifths of them seen just once; the ten biggest clones take up roughly 1.7%. V was shortened by 1 base and J by 2 bases, with 14 bases between the two germline ends. Germline CDR1 SGHTA, CDR2 FQGNSA. The CDR3 extends over 16 amino acids.

Sample: peripheral blood. The receptor comes from a man between 60 and 75 years old with COVID-19, enrolled during active disease. The rearrangement joins TRBV7-2 to TRBJ1-2; no definite D call. The CDR3 coding sequence is TGTGCCAGCAGCTTAGGAGGCGCGACGGCGAACTATGGCTACACCTTC. Translated: CASSLGGATANYGYTF.